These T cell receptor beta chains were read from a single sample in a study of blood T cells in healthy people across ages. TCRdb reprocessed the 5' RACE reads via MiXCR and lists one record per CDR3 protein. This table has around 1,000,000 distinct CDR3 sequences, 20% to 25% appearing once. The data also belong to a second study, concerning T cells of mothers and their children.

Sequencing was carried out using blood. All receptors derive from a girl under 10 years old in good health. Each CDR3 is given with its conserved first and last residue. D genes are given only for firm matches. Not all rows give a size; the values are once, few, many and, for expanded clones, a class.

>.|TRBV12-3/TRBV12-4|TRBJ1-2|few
TGTGCCAGCAGTCAACAGGGAAGCTATGGCTACACCTTC
CASSQQGSYGYTF
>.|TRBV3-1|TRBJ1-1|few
TGTGCCAGCAGCCAAGCTTGGGGGAACACTGAAGCTTTCTTT
CASSQAWGNTEAFF
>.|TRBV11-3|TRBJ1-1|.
TGTGCCAGCAGCCCGCCGGGACCCCTTCAAACGGCGGCTTTCTTT
CASSPPGPLQTAAFF
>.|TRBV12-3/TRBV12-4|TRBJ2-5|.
TGTGCCAGCAGTTATCAGACAGGTCAGAAGTTCTTC
CASSYQTGQKFF
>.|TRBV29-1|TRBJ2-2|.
TGCAGCGTTCTAGGGGACGCCGGGGAGCTGTTTTTT
CSVLGDAGELFF
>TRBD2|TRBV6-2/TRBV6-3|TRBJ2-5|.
TGTGCCAGCAGTACGGGGACCAGCAGACTAGCGGGGAGAGAGACCCAGTACTTC
CASSTGTSRLAGRETQYF
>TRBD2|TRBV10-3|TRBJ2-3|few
TGTGCCATCAGTGTGGGGACTAGCGGGGGGCGCACAGATACGCAGTATTTT
CAISVGTSGGRTDTQYF
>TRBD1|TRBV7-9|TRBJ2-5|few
TGTGCCAGCAGCCCTGCTGGACAGGACGGAAAATGGCACTTC
CASSPAGQDGKWHF
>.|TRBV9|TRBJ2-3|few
TGTGCCAGCAGCGTAGATGACTTCACAGATACGCAGTATTTT
CASSVDDFTDTQYF
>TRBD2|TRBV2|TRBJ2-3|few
TGTGCCAGCAGTGACCTCGGACTAGCGGGAAGCACAGATACGCAGTATTTT
CASSDLGLAGSTDTQYF
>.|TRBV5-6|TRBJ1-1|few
TGTGCCAGCAGCGTGGACCCCTCAGGAGCTTTCTTT
CASSVDPSGAFF
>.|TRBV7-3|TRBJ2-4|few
TGTGCCAGCAGCTTAACAGGGACGGCCAAAAACATTCAGTACTTC
CASSLTGTAKNIQYF
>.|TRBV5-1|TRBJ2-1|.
TGCGCCAGCAGCACCCGGAGGGCTAGCAGGGGAAGTAATGAGCAGTTCTTC
CASSTRRASRGSNEQFF